The rows below give T cell receptor beta chains drawn from one sample of a study of blood T cell repertoires in COVID-19. Assay used: immunoSEQ multiplex PCR; TCRdb lists only in-frame clones, some missing. The table has fewer than 120,000 clones, around 89% seen once. Sequenced input: peripheral blood. All receptors come from a woman between 50 and 59 years old with acute or convalescent COVID-19. The conserved cysteine and the conserved F or W are not part of the CDR3 here. A D gene is named only where the DNA matches it firmly.

TRBJ2-3 | TRBD1 | TRBV2 | ASSEGTGPDTQY
TRBJ1-1 | . | TRBV19 | ASSIGWGGGGHTEAF
TRBJ2-7 | TRBD1 | TRBV5-1 | ASSFTGGPPYEQY
TRBJ2-7 | . | TRBV24-1 | AASDDRDNSYEQY
TRBJ2-2 | . | TRBV5-1 | ASSTSGVTGELF
TRBJ1-6 | TRBD1 | TRBV30 | AWSATGDSPLH
TRBJ1-1 | TRBD1 | TRBV5-4 | ASSPWTGVVNTEAF
TRBJ2-6 | TRBD1 | TRBV9 | ASSPDRGRRSGANVLT
TRBJ2-6 | . | TRBV7-9 | ASSTSLGGANVLT
TRBJ1-5 | . | TRBV5-1 | ASSLGGGYQPQH
TRBJ2-4 | TRBD2 | TRBV7-2 | ASSTSGRAGLAKNIQY
TRBJ2-7 | TRBD1 | TRBV28 | ASSSTGTGIYEQY
TRBJ2-7 | TRBD2 | TRBV5-8 | ASSPTRLAGGKEQY
TRBJ2-6 | TRBD2 | TRBV4-2 | ASSQGLAGDSGANVLT
TRBJ2-1 | TRBD2 | TRBV10-3 | AILSGVYNEQF
TRBJ2-3 | . | TRBV21-1 | ASSKVPRGAGTDTQY